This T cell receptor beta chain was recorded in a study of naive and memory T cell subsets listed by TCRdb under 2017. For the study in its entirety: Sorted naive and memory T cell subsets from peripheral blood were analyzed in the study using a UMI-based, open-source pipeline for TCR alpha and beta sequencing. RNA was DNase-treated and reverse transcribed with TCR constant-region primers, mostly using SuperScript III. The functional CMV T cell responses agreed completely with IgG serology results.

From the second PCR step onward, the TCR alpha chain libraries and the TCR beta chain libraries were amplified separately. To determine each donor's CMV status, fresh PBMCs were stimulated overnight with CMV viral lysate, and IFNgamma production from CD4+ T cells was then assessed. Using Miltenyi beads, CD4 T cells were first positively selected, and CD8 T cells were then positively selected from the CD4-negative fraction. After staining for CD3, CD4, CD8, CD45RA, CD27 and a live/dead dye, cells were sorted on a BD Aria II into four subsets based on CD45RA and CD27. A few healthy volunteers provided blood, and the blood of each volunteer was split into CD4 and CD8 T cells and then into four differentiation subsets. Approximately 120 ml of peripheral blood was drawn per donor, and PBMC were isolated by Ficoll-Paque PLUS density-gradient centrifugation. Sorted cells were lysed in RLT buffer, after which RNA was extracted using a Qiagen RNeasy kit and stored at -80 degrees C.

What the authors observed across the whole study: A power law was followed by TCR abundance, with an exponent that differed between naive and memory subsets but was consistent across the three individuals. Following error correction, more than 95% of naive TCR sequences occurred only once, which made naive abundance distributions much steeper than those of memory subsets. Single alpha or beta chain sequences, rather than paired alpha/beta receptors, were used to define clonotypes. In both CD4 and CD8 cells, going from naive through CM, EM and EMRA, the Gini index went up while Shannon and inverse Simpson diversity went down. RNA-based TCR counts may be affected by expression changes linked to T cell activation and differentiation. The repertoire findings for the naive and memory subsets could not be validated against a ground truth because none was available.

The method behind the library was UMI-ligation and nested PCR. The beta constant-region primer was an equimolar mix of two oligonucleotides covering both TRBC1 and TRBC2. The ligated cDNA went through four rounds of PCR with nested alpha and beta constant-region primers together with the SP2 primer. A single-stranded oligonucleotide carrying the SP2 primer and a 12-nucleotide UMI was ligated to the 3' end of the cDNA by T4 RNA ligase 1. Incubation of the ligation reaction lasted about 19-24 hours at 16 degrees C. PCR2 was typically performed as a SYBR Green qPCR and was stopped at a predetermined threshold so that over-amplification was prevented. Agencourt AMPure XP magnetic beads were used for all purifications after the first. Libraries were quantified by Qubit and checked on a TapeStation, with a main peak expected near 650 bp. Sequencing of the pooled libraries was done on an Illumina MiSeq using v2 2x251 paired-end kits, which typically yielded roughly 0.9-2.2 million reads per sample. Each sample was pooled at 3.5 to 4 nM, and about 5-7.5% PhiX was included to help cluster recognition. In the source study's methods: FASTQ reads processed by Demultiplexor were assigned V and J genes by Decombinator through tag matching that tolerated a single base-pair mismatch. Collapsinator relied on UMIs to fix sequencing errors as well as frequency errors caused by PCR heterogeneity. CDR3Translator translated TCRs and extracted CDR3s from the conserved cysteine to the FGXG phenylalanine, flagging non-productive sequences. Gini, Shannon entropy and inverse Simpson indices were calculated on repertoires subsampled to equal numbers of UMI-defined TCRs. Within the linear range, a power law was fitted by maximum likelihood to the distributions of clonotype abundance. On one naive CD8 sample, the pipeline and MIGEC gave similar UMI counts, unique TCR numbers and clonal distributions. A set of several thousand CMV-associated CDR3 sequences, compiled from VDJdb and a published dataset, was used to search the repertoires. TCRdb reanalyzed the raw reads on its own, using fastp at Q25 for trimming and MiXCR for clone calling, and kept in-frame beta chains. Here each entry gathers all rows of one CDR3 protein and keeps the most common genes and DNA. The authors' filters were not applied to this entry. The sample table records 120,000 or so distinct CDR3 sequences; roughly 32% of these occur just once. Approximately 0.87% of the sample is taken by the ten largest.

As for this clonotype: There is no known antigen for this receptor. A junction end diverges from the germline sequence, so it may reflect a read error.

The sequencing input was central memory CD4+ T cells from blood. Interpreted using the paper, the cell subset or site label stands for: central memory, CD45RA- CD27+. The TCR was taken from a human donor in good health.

CDR3 loop: CASTPGGAGTGELIF. The base sequence is TGTGCCAGCACCCCGGGGGGGGCAGGGACCGGGGAGCTGATTTTT. This chain joins TRBV28 to TRBJ2-2, with TRBD2 identical over 8 junction bases. The CDR3 spans 15 residues, from the cysteine through the phenylalanine. Only the CDR3 part of the read is kept: 45 bases, read in frame from the first base. The germline V gene specifies MDHEN as CDR1 and SYDVKM as CDR2.